The clone carrying this T cell receptor beta chain was found many times. TCRdb called the 5' RACE reads again in MiXCR, with one record for every CDR3 protein. The sample includes some 81,000 distinct CDR3 sequences, more than 7.5% of them seen just once. This specimen belongs to a study of early T cells in non-severe SARS-CoV-2 infection. The CDR3 has 15 amino acids. Germline V lookup: CDR1 SGHNT, CDR2 YYREEE (reference sequence). V was trimmed by 3 bases and J by 5 bases, leaving 17 bases between them. The V call is TRBV5-4, the J call TRBJ2-5; D is perhaps TRBD2 (7 bases). Sample: whole blood. This TCR was sampled from an adult who was a healthcare worker with PCR-confirmed SARS-CoV-2 infection or an uninfected control (not recorded which). CDR3 in amino acids: CASSSETGAGETQYF. The CDR3, as DNA: TGTGCCAGCAGCTCGGAGACAGGAGCGGGGGAGACCCAGTACTTC.